Shown below are 21 T cell receptor beta chains from a single sample sequenced in a study of T cells in women clearing cervical HPV infection. Data came from immunoSEQ multiplex PCR; TCRdb stores just in-frame clones and leaves some out. This repertoire includes about 33,000 clones. Sequenced: blood buffy coat. These receptors all stem from a woman aged 18 to 69 with a cervical HPV16 infection that either progressed to CIN3+ or cleared (not recorded which).

As to this clone: Read data end 3 residues before the CDR3 end; the end is taken from the germline J gene. The V and J genes are TRBV18 and TRBJ2-4; 7 nucleotides line up with TRBD2. Per germline, CDR1 KGHSH and CDR2 LQKENI. The CDR3 length is 17 residues. The CDR3 DNA, read in part, is TGTGCCAGCTCCCGACCCCGGGGGGACGAAGATAACTATGGT. As protein: CASSRPRGDEDNYG. The CDR3, in full, reads CASSRPRGDEDNYGQYF.

In regard to this clone: The CDR3 end is not reached by the read, which stops 3 residues before it; the germline J gene fills it in. The rearrangement links TRBV7-9 to TRBJ1-4; tentative D call: TRBD1 (6 bases). Trimming pared 5 bases from V and 5 bases from J, leaving 15 bases between. The length of the CDR3 is 15 residues. Germline V CDR1 and CDR2: SEHNR, FQNEAQ (reference sequence). CDR3 DNA (partial): TGTGCCAGCAGCCCGACGGGGGGCGCAAATGAAAAA. It encodes CASSPTGGANEK. The whole CDR3 sequence is CASSPTGGANEKLFF.

Points on this clone: The CDR3 is cut off 3 residues early in the read; its end comes from the germline J gene. J is TRBJ2-7 and V is TRBV7-6, with D possibly being TRBD1 (5 bases). Germline lookup yields CDR1 SGHVS and CDR2 FNYEAQ. This CDR3 is 15 amino acids long. V was shortened by 0 bases and J by 0 bases, with 9 bases between the two germline ends. Partial CDR3 DNA: TGTGCCAGCAGCTTAGCAGGGGAATCCTCCTACGAG. Translated: CASSLAGESSYE. The complete CDR3 reads CASSLAGESSYEQYF.

As regards this clone: The read terminates 3 residues before the CDR3 end, so the remaining end is supplied by the germline J gene. Other DNA sequences in the same sample also yield this CDR3. The rearrangement uses TRBV18 and TRBJ1-3; D remains unclear. The CDR3 covers 15 residues. With 0 bases removed from V and 2 bases from J, the gap between germline ends came to 8 bases. Germline V gene sequence: CDR1 KGHSH, CDR2 LQKENI. The part of the CDR3 DNA that was read is TGTGCCAGCTCACCACCGAATGGGCCTGGAAACACC. Translation: CASSPPNGPGNT. Given in full, the CDR3 is CASSPPNGPGNTIYF. Complete variable domain (other parts from reference TRBV18 and TRBJ1-3): NAGVMQNPRHLVRRRGQEARLRCSPMKGHSHVYWYRQLPEEGLKFMVYLQKENIIDESGMPKERFSAEFPKEGPSILRIQQVVRGDSAAYFCASSPPNGPGNTIYFGEGSWLTVV.

Partial CDR3 DNA: TGTGCCAGCAGGGACGGGACAGGGAAAGAGACA. It encodes CASRDGTGKET. The full CDR3 protein is CASRDGTGKETAFF. The chain employs TRBV2 and TRBJ1-1; 9 positions match TRBD1. The read ends 3 residues before the CDR3 terminus; that terminus is restored from the germline J gene. Per the germline V gene, CDR1 is SNHLY and CDR2 is FYNNEI. The CDR3 is made up of 14 amino acids. The full variable domain, its missing parts supplied by reference TRBV2 and TRBJ1-1, is EPEVTQTPSHQVTQMGQEVILRCVPISNHLYFYWYRQILGQKVEFLVSFYNNEISEKSEIFDDQFSVERPDGSNFTLKIRSTKLEDSAMYFCASRDGTGKETAFFGQGTRLTVV.

To note about this clone: The read gets to within 3 residues of the CDR3 end, and the germline J gene fills in the rest. The gene calls are TRBV18 and TRBJ1-2; D may be TRBD1 (5 bases). Germline values: CDR1 KGHSH, CDR2 LQKENI. The CDR3 extends over 15 amino acids. Trimming cost V 3 bases and J 7 bases, with 18 bases left between them. This CDR3 reads CASSPPGLRQGGYTF. CDR3 DNA, as far as it was read: TGTGCCAGCTCACCGCCCGGCCTACGGCAGGGTGGC.

The CDR3 is CASSEGGLGNTIYF. Partial CDR3 DNA: TGTGCCAGCAGTGAAGGGGGACTCGGAAACACC. This rearrangement joins TRBV2 to TRBJ1-3, with a tentative D call TRBD1 (5 bases). Read data end 3 residues before the CDR3 end; the end is taken from the germline J gene. Trimming left V 1 base short and J 4 bases short, with 8 bases between. In germline, CDR1 is SNHLY, CDR2 FYNNEI. This CDR3 region has 14 residues.

On this clone: Sequencing ends 3 residues short of the CDR3 end; the germline J gene provides the rest. This chain links TRBV10-3 with TRBJ2-5; possible D gene TRBD2, 6 bases. Germline values: CDR1 ENHRY, CDR2 SYGVKD. The CDR3 sequence is 14 residues long. CDR3 DNA (partial): TGTGCCATCAGTGAGTCGATTGTCGGGGGTACC. This encodes CAISESIVGGT. The full CDR3 protein reads CAISESIVGGTQYF.

A word on this clone: The CDR3 is cut off 3 residues early in the read; its end comes from the germline J gene. The chain employs TRBV7-9 and TRBJ2-1; D perhaps matches TRBD2 (5 bases). This CDR3 has 13 residues. The germline CDR1 and CDR2 sequences are SEHNR and FQNEAQ (reference sequence). V dropped 5 bases and J dropped 9 bases, with 14 bases sitting between them. Partial CDR3 DNA: TGTGCCAGCAGCCCTAATGCCCTAGCTGAG. This translates into CASSPNALAE. The full CDR3 protein reads CASSPNALAEQFF.

A remark on this clone: The CDR3 end lies 3 residues beyond the end of the read and is filled in from the germline J gene. V is TRBV2 and J is TRBJ1-4, with 7 nucleotides matching TRBD1. The CDR3 is made up of 13 amino acids. The V and J ends lost 4 bases and 7 bases, in that order; junction bases with no gene match: 3. In germline, CDR1 is SNHLY, CDR2 FYNNEI. The sequenced CDR3 bases are TGTGCCAGCAGTGTTGGGACAGCTGAAAAA. Amino acids: CASSVGTAEK. The entire CDR3 protein is CASSVGTAEKLFF.

In regard to this clone: The read finishes 3 residues shy of the CDR3 end, and the germline J gene is used to complete it. V gene TRBV2 combines with J gene TRBJ2-1, with 7 positions matching TRBD1. Unmatched junction bases numbered 8, after V lost 7 bases and J lost 2 bases. CDR1 is SNHLY and CDR2 is FYNNEI in the germline V gene. This CDR3 spans 15 amino acids. CDR3 residues: CASIERDSTYNEQFF. CDR3 DNA, as far as it was read: TGTGCCAGCATCGAAAGGGACAGCACCTACAATGAG.

As for this clone: Sequencing ends 3 residues short of the CDR3 end; the germline J gene provides the rest. The chain is built from TRBV7-8 and TRBJ2-2; 9 bases map to TRBD2. The J segment lost 7 bases and the V segment lost 5 bases, leaving 5 bases of the junction unmatched. The CDR3 covers 14 residues. The germline gives CDR1 SGHVS, CDR2 FQNEAQ. The sequenced CDR3 bases are TGTGCCAGCAGCCCGAGGCGGGGGGGCGGGGAG. It translates to CASSPRRGGGE. The full CDR3 reads CASSPRRGGGELFF.

About this clone: The read terminates 3 residues ahead of where the CDR3 ends, so the germline J gene completes it. The chain uses TRBV28 and TRBJ2-5, with TRBD1 identical over 9 bases. There are 13 residues in the CDR3. Losses at the gene ends were 6 bases for V and 5 bases for J; bases not matched to a gene: 4. Per germline, CDR1 MDHEN and CDR2 SYDVKM. The CDR3 here is CASSPGQGETQYF. CDR3 DNA, as far as it was read: TGTGCCAGCAGCCCCGGACAGGGGGAGACC.

As concerns this clone: The read ends 3 residues before the CDR3 terminus; that terminus is restored from the germline J gene. The V call is TRBV4-1, the J call TRBJ2-1, with TRBD1 matching 11 bases. J lost 5 bases, V lost 2 bases, and 8 bases had no gene match. The CDR3 totals 17 residues. From germline, CDR1 is MGHRA and CDR2 YSYEKL. The part of the CDR3 DNA that was read is TGCGCCAGCAGCCAATCCGCGGGGACAGGGGGGCACAATGAG. Residues: CASSQSAGTGGHNE. The full CDR3 sequence reads CASSQSAGTGGHNEQFF.

As for this clone: The missing CDR3 end, 3 residues past where the read stops, is filled in from the germline J gene. The J gene is TRBJ1-2, the V gene TRBV20-1; the D gene is possibly TRBD1 (5 bases). V was clipped by 3 bases and J by 0 bases, with 11 bases between them. The CDR3 totals 14 residues. The germline V gene encodes CDR1 DFQATT and CDR2 SNEGSKA (reference sequence). CDR3 DNA (partial): TGCAGTGCTAGCCGACAGCTTTCTAACTATGGC. Its translation: CSASRQLSNYG. The whole CDR3 reads CSASRQLSNYGYTF.

A remark on this clone: The CDR3 end is not reached by the read, which stops 3 residues before it; the germline J gene fills it in. The gene calls are TRBV29-1 and TRBJ1-1, with D unclear. This CDR3 contains 13 residues. V was shortened by 1 base and J by 1 base, with 7 bases between the two germline ends. Germline values: CDR1 SQVTM, CDR2 ANQGSEA. The CDR3 loop reads CSVEVAPNTEAFF. The DNA read from the CDR3 is TGCAGCGTTGAAGTGGCCCCGAACACTGAA.

Notes on this clone: The read ends 3 residues early relative to the CDR3; the germline J gene fills the gap. The chain links TRBV10-3 to TRBJ2-7; the D gene is possibly TRBD2 (7 bases). CDR1 and CDR2 from the germline V gene are ENHRY and SYGVKD. This CDR3 spans 16 amino acids. V lost 3 bases to trimming and J lost 1 base, with 16 bases between them. CDR3 sequence reads: CAISDWVGGRSYEQYF. The sequenced part of the CDR3 DNA is TGTGCCATCAGTGATTGGGTGGGGGGGCGGTCCTACGAG.

On this clone itself: Read sequence stops 3 residues before the CDR3 end, and the germline J gene provides the missing end. The rearrangement links TRBV5-1 to TRBJ1-4; D gene ambiguous. CDR1 is SGHRS, CDR2 YFSETQ, per germline. The CDR3 runs to 18 residues. CDR3 DNA (partial): TGCGCCAGCAACGCCGGGATGGGCGGGAGCTCCTATAATTCACCA. Its protein product is CASNAGMGGSSYNSP. Given in full, the CDR3 is CASNAGMGGSSYNSPLFF.

CDR3 amino acids: CSGPGLGNEQFF. The part of the CDR3 DNA that was read is TGCAGCGGGCCGGGACTAGGAAATGAG. The chain carries TRBV29-1 and TRBJ2-1, with 8 bases fitting TRBD2. The read ends 3 residues early relative to the CDR3; the germline J gene fills the gap. With V trimmed by 7 bases and J by 7 bases, 6 bases remained unmatched. In germline, CDR1 is SQVTM, CDR2 ANQGSEA. The CDR3 is 12 amino acids.

Notes on this clone: The read falls 3 residues short of the CDR3 end, and the missing part is taken from the germline J gene. The V gene is TRBV10-3, the J gene TRBJ1-1; unclear D gene. The CDR3 is 14 residues long. Looked up from germline, CDR1 is ENHRY and CDR2 is SYGVKD. Here the CDR3 reads CAISPSVDCGSAFF. The covered CDR3 bases are TGTGCCATCAGCCCTTCCGTAGACTGCGGTTCG.

About this clone itself: The CDR3 end falls 3 residues outside the read, so it is completed with the germline J gene. The chain couples TRBV7-8 to TRBJ2-3, with 7 bases fitting TRBD2. Looked up from germline, CDR1 is SGHVS and CDR2 is FQNEAQ. The CDR3 runs 16 residues. CDR3 region: CASSKGGGAIQETQYF. CDR3 DNA (partial): TGTGCCAGCAGCAAAGGCGGGGGAGCAATCCAAGAGACG.